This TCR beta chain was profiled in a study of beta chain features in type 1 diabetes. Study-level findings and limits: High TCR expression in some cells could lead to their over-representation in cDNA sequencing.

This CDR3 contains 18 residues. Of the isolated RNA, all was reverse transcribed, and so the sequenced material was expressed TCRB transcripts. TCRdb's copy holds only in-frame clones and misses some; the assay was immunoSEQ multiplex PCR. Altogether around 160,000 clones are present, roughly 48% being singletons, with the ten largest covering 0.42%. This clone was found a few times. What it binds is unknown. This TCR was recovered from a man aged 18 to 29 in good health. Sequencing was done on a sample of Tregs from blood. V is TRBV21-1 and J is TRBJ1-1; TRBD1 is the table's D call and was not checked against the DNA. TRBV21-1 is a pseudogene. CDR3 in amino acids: CASSKSFAPGRLDTEAFF. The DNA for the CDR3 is TGTGCCAGCAGCAAAAGCTTCGCCCCAGGGCGGCTGGACACTGAAGCTTTCTTT.